The sequence of this T cell receptor beta chain was determined in a study of cytomegalovirus exposure and HLA in healthy donors (dated 2017 in TCRdb). About the investigation overall: A later analysis indicated that the 130 or so validation repertoires were generated on the platform also employed for the 700 or so repertoires of the first cohort. A separate validation cohort of 90 to 150 different subjects was used in addition to the 666-subject first cohort. The study combined high-throughput TCR immunosequencing, statistical association of individual TCRs with disease status, and machine learning to predict cytomegalovirus infection status. The study aimed to test whether signatures of past pathogen exposure could be identified by cataloging public T cell receptors. What the study reported, not specific to this receptor: In both the original and validation cohorts, the classifier was reported to diagnose cytomegalovirus status with high specificity and sensitivity. The authors suggested that the approach could potentially be generalized to other disease states and immunological phenotypes. Most TCR sequences were seen in very few donors, while some public TCRs were found in many individuals. The validation cohort had no HLA typing available for a later analysis, so co-occurrence within that cohort was assessed over all 110 or so repertoires. A later analysis found that TCRs clustered in the first cohort also tended to co-occur in the 120 validation repertoires, with 90% to 95% of cluster scores above 0. The study listed 164 TCR beta chains as associated with cytomegalovirus. A few of the identified cytomegalovirus-associated TCR beta chains were confirmed in vitro to be specific for cytomegalovirus antigens.

Concerning this clone itself: This receptor's antigen is unknown. There are no base qualities to consult, and no much larger clone falls within one base.

The library was generated by the immunoSEQ multiplex PCR assay. The original pipeline was this. A statistical classification framework was built to diagnose cytomegalovirus status from the catalog of TCR beta chain sequences. This immuneACCESS table, as held by TCRdb, lists in-frame sequences with V and J called but not all clones. Of the missing ones, under half trace to an unresolved V gene in checked studies; the others have no known cause. V and J calls and clone size come straight from that table; D and trimming were deduced from the DNA. The sample table holds under 200,000 clones, of which roughly 86% were seen once. The ten largest clonotypes hold 10% of the sample. The cysteine opens and the phenylalanine closes a CDR3 of 21 amino acids. Only the CDR3 region is kept as DNA, spanning 63 bases read in frame from base 1. V ends up 0 bases short and J 0 bases short, with an unmatched junction base count of 15. CDR1 and CDR2, per the germline V gene, are LGHNT and FRNRAP.

The donors belonged to the validation cohort of around 130 subjects, which was separate from the approximately 700-subject first cohort. Recombination linked TRBV12-5 to TRBJ2-1; 9 of the junction bases match TRBD2. This clonotype was obtained from a woman under 30 in good health and CMV-seropositive. Sample: PBMCs. CDR3 region: CASGLVLVGSSGTGSYNEQFF. The DNA reads TGTGCTAGTGGTTTGGTATTAGTTGGGTCTAGCGGGACGGGCTCCTACAATGAGCAGTTCTTC.